The T cell receptor (beta chain) under discussion was sequenced for a study of radiation and T cells in renal cell carcinoma. Study-wide results and caveats: Top tumor clonotypes rose in blood 2 weeks post-radiation, then contracted.

About this clone: The antigen remains undetermined.

The method was immunoSEQ multiplex PCR; TCRdb's version includes in-frame clones alone and lacks a portion of them. The sample carries 150,000 to 190,000 clones, about 87% recorded once. Described time point: blood 2 weeks post-SBRT. Specified treatment: 15 Gy SBRT to primary tumor, nephrectomy 4 weeks later. Radiation-treated patients gave blood at baseline, week 2 and week 4. This renal cell carcinoma was of the clear cell type. This TCR was sampled from a woman aged 45-59 years with renal cell carcinoma. Sequences were derived from blood, sampled from a patient whose treatment included radiotherapy and nephrectomy.

DNA of the CDR3: TGTGCCAGCAGCCGAGGGACTGGGGTTCAGTTCTTC. Residues: CASSRGTGVQFF. J is TRBJ2-1 and V is TRBV4-2, with D maybe TRBD2 (6 bases). The CDR3 totals 12 residues. CDR1 and CDR2 from the germline V gene are LGHNA and YNFKEQ. The V end was cut by 4 bases, the J end by 13 bases, with 14 bases between.